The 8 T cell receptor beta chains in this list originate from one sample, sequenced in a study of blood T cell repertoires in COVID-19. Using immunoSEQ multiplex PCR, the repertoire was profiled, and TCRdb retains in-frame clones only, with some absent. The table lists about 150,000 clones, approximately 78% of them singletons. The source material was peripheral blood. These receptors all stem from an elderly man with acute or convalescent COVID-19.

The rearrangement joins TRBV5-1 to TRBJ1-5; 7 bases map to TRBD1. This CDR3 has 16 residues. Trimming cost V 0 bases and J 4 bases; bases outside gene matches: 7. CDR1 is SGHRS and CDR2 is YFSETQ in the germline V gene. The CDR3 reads CASSLGTGGGNQPQHF. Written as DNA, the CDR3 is TGCGCCAGCAGCTTGGGGACAGGAGGTGGTAATCAGCCCCAGCATTTT.

Written as DNA, the CDR3 is TGCGCCAGCAGCCCCGGGACAGGGTCTTACGAGCAGTACGTC. It yields the protein CASSPGTGSYEQYV. The genes are TRBV5-1 and TRBJ2-7; 9 positions match TRBD1. Germline-derived CDR1 and CDR2 are SGHRS and YFSETQ. V shed 4 bases and J 4 bases; nucleotides not matched to a gene: 6. This CDR3 is 14 amino acids long.

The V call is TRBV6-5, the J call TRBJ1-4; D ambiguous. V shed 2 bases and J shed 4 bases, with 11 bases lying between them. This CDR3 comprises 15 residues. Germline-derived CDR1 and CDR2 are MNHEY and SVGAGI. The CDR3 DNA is TGTGCCAGCAGTTACAGCGCCCGGGATAATGAAAAACTGTTTTTT. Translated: CASSYSARDNEKLFF.

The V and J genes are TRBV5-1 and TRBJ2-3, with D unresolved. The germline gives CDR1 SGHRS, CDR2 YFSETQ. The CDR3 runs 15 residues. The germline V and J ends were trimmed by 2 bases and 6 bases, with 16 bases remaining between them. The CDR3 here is CASSFDPSSHDTQYF. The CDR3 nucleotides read TGCGCCAGCAGCTTTGACCCTTCTAGTCACGATACGCAGTATTTT. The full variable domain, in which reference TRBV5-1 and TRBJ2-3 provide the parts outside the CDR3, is KAGVTQTPRYLIKTRGQQVTLSCSPISGHRSVSWYQQTPGQGLQFLFEYFSETQRNKGNFPGRFSGRQFSNSRSEMNVSTLELGDSALYLCASSFDPSSHDTQYFGPGTRLTVL.

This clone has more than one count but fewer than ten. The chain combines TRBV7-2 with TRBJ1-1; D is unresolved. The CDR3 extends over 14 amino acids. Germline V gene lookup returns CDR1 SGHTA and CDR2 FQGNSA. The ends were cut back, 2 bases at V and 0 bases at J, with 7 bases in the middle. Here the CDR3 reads CASSLMSLNTEAFF. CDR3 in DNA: TGTGCCAGCAGCTTAATGAGTCTGAACACTGAAGCTTTCTTT.

CDR3 region: CASSLTDREAGNTIYF. The CDR3 coding sequence is TGCGCCAGCAGCTTAACGGACAGGGAAGCTGGAAACACCATATATTTT. This sequence joins TRBV5-1 and TRBJ1-3, with 8 bases fitting TRBD1. J was trimmed by 2 bases and V by 2 bases; bases with no gene match: 6. In germline, CDR1 is SGHRS, CDR2 YFSETQ. The CDR3 loop spans 16 amino acids.

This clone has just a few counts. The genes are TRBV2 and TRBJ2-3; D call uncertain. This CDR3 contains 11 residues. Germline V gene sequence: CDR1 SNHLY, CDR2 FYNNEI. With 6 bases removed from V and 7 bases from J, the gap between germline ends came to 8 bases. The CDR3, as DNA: TGTGCCAGCAGAGACAAGTATACGCAGTATTTT. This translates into CASRDKYTQYF.

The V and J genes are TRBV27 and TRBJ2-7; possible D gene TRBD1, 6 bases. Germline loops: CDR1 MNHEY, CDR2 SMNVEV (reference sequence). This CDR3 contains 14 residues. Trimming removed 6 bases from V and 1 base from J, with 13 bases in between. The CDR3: CASRPRTVSYEQYV. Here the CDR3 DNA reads TGTGCCAGCAGGCCGAGGACAGTATCCTACGAGCAGTACGTC.